The T cell receptor beta chain under discussion was sequenced for a study of shared clonotypes between healthy human individuals. This clone was picked up one time. Data came from immunoSEQ multiplex PCR; TCRdb stores just in-frame clones and leaves some out. The sample lists around 2.1 million clones; around 95% were seen once. V shed 6 bases and J 4 bases; nucleotides not matched to a gene: 5. The CDR3 has 14 amino acids. Germline values: CDR1 MNHNS, CDR2 SASEGT. The material sequenced was naive CD4+ T cells sorted from blood. Subset specified: CD45RA+ positively selected. This chain joins TRBV6-1 and TRBJ1-4, with 7 bases lining up with TRBD1. The TCR comes from a young man in good health. The CDR3 bases are TGTGCCAGCAGATTACAGGGGATTAATGAAAAACTGTTTTTT. This encodes CASRLQGINEKLFF.